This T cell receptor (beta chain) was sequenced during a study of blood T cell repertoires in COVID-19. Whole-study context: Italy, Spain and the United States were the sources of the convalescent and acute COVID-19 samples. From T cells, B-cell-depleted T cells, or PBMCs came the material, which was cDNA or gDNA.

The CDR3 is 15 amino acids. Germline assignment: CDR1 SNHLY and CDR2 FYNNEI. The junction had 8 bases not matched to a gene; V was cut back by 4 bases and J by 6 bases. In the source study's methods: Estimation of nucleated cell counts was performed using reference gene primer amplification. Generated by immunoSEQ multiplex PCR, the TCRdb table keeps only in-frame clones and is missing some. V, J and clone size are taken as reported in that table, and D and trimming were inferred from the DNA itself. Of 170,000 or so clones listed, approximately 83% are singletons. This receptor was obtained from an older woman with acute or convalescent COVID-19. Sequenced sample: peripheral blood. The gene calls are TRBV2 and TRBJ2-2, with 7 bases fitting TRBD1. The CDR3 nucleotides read TGTGCCAGCAGTGCCTCCGGACAGGCGGCCGGGGAGCTGTTTTTT. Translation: CASSASGQAAGELFF.